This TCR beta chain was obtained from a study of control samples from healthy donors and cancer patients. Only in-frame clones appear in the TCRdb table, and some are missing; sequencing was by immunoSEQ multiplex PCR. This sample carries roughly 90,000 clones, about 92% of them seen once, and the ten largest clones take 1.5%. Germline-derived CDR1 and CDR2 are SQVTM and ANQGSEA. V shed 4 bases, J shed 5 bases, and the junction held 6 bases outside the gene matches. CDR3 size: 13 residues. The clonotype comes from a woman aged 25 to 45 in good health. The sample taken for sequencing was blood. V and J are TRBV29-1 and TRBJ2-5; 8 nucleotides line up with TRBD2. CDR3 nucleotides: TGCAGCGTTGGGCGGGGGGCCGACGAGACCCAGTACTTC. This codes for CSVGRGADETQYF.